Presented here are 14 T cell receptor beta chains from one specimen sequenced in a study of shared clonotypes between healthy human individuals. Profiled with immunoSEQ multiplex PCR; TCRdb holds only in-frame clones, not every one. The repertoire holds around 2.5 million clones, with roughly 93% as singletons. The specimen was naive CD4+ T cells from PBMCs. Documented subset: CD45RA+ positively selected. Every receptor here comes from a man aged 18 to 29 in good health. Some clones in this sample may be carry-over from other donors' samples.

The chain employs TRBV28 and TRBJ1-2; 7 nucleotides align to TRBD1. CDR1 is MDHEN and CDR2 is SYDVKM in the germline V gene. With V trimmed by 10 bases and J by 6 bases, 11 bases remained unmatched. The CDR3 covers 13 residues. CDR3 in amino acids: CAILLATGNGYTF. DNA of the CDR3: TGTGCCATCCTCCTGGCGACAGGGAATGGCTACACCTTC.

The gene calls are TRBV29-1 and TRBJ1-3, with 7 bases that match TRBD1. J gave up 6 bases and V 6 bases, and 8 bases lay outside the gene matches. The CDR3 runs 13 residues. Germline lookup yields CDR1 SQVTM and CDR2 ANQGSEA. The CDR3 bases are TGCAGCGTCCAGGGGGGTCTGGCAAACACCATATATTTT. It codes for CSVQGGLANTIYF.

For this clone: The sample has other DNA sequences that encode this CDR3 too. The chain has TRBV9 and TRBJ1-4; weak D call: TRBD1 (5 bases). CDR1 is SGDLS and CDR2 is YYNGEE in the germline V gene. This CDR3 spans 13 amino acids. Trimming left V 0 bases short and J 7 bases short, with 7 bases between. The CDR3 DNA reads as TGTGCCAGCAGCGTAGGAACAGGTGAAAAACTGTTTTTT. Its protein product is CASSVGTGEKLFF. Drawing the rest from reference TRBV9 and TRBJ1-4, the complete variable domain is DSGVTQTPKHLITATGQRVTLRCSPRSGDLSVYWYQQSLDQGLQFLIQYYNGEERAKGNILERFSAQQFPDLHSELNLSSLELGDSALYFCASSVGTGEKLFFGSGTQLSVL.

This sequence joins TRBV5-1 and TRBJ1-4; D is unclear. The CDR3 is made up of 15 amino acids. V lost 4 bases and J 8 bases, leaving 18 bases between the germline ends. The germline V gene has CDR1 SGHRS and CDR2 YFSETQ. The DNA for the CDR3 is TGCGCCAGCAGCCAGACGGACTATAGGCTAGAAAAACTGTTTTTT. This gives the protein CASSQTDYRLEKLFF.

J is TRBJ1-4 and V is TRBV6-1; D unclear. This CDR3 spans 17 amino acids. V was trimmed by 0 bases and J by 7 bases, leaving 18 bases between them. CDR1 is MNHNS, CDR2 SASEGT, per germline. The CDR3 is CASSEAISRSWGEKLFF. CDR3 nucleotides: TGTGCCAGCAGTGAAGCCATTTCGAGGAGTTGGGGTGAAAAACTGTTTTTT.

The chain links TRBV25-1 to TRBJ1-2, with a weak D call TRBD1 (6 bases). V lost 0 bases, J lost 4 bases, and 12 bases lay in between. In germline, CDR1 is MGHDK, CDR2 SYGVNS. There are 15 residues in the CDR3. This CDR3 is CASSEYQGTGYGYTF. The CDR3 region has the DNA TGTGCCAGCAGTGAATACCAGGGGACGGGCTATGGCTACACCTTC.

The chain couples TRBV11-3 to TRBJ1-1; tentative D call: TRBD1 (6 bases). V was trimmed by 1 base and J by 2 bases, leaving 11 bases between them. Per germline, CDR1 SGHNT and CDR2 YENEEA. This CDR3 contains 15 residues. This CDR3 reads CASSLGGAFNTEAFF. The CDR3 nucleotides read TGTGCCAGCAGCTTAGGGGGGGCGTTTAACACTGAAGCTTTCTTT. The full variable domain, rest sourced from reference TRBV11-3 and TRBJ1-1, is EAGVVQSPRYKIIEKKQPVAFWCNPISGHNTLYWYLQNLGQGPELLIRYENEEAVDDSQLPKDRFSAERLKGVDSTLKIQPAELGDSAVYLCASSLGGAFNTEAFFGQGTRLTVV.

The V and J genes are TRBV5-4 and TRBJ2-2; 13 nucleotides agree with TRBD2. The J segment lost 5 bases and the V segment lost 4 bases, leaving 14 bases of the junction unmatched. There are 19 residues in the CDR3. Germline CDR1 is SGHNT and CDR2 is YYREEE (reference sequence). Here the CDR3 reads CASSGASQRLAGGTGELFF. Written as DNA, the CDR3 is TGTGCCAGCAGCGGGGCCTCCCAACGACTAGCGGGAGGAACCGGGGAGCTGTTTTTT.

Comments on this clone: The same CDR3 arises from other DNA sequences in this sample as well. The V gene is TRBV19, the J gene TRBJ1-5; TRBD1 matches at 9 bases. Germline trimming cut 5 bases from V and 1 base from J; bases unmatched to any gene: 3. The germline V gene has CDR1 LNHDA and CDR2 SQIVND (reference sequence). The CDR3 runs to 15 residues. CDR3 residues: CASSSDRGSNQPQHF. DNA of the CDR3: TGTGCCAGTAGTTCTGACAGGGGGAGCAATCAGCCCCAGCATTTT.

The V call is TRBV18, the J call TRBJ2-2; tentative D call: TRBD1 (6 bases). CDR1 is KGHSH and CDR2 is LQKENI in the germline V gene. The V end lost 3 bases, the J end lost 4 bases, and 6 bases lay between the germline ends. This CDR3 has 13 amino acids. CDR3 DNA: TGTGCCAGCTCACCGACAGGCACCGGGGAGCTGTTTTTT. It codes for CASSPTGTGELFF.

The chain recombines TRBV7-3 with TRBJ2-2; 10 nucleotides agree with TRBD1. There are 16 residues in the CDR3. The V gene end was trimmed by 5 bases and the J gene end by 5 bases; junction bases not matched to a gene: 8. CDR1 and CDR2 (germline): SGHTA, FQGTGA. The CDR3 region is CASSHDRGRSTGELFF. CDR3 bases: TGTGCCAGCAGCCACGACAGGGGGCGAAGTACCGGGGAGCTGTTTTTT.

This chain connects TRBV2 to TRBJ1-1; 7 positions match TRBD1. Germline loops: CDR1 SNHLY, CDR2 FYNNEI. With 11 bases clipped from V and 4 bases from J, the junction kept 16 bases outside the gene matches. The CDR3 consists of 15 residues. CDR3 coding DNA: TGTGCCGGAGGGCCCCAGGGGGGAGGTGGCACTGAAGCTTTCTTT. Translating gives CAGGPQGGGGTEAFF.

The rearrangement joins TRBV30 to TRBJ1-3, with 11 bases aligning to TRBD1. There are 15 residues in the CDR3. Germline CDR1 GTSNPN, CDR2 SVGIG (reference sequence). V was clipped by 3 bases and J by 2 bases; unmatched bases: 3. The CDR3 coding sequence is TGTGCCTGGAGCACGGGACAGGGGGCTGGAAACACCATATATTTT. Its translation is CAWSTGQGAGNTIYF.

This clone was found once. This CDR3 reads CAYGAANTGELFF. CDR3 bases: TGTGCCTACGGGGCCGCGAACACCGGGGAGCTGTTTTTT. V gene TRBV28 combines with J gene TRBJ2-2, with D possibly called TRBD1 or TRBD2 (5 bases each). CDR3 length equals 13 residues. Germline CDR1 MDHEN, CDR2 SYDVKM. Between the trimmed V and J ends, which lost 11 bases and 0 bases, there was a span of 10 bases. Drawing the rest from reference TRBV28 and TRBJ2-2, the complete variable domain is DVKVTQSSRYLVKRTGEKVFLECVQDMDHENMFWYRQDPGLGLRLIYFSYDVKMKEKGDIPEGYSVSREKKERFSLILESASTNQTSMYLCAYGAANTGELFFGEGSRLTVL.